Each of the 25 T cell receptor beta chains below was sequenced from the same sample in a study of CD8+CD57+ T cells in acquired aplastic anemia. Genomic DNA acted as the template from which TCR beta VDJ combination and CDR3 sequence profiling were carried out. TCRdb re-derived calls from the reads in MiXCR, one entry per CDR3 protein. This sample has roughly 280,000 distinct CDR3 sequences, with about 50% found just once. Sequenced patients had shown CD8+CD57+ cell expansion by flow cytometry. The sequenced sample was sorted CD4+, CD8+, or CD8+CD57+ T cells (not recorded which) from PBMCs. The origin of the receptors is a human donor with aplastic anemia.

This clonotype was found many times. This chain links TRBV7-2 with TRBJ2-3; D is ambiguous. Germline V lookup: CDR1 SGHTA, CDR2 FQGNSA. This CDR3 has 16 residues. V shed 2 bases and J shed 0 bases, with 12 bases lying between them. This chain's CDR3 is CASSLRQVESTDTQYF. The CDR3 DNA sequence: TGTGCCAGCAGCTTAAGGCAGGTAGAGAGCACAGATACGCAGTATTTT.

The sample holds a few counts of this clonotype. The chain is built from TRBV6-1 and TRBJ2-6; maybe TRBD2 (5 bases). The CDR3 is 16 amino acids. Germline CDR1 is MNHNS and CDR2 is SASEGT. The ends were cut back, 7 bases at V and 4 bases at J, with 17 bases in the middle. The CDR3: CASMVPGLRGANVLTF. The CDR3 nucleotides read TGTGCCAGCATGGTTCCGGGGTTAAGAGGGGCCAACGTCCTGACTTTC.

Turning to this clonotype: A much larger clone sits a single nucleotide away, making a read error possible. The CDR3: CASGQGATEAFF. The CDR3 region has the DNA TGTGCCAGCGGACAGGGGGCCACTGAAGCTTTCTTT. This sequence joins TRBV3-1 and TRBJ1-1; 11 bases are shared with TRBD1. Germline CDR1 reads LGHDT; CDR2 reads YNNKEL (reference sequence). This CDR3 has 12 amino acids. The trim removed 8 bases at V and 4 bases at J, leaving 0 bases unmatched.

The V gene is TRBV7-2, the J gene TRBJ2-2, with TRBD1 identical over 8 bases. Germline CDR1 is SGHTA and CDR2 is FQGNSA. Trimming took 6 bases from V and 4 from J; bases not matched to a gene: 7. CDR3 length: 15 residues. As DNA, the CDR3 is TGTGCCAGCAGTTATACAGGGGGGAGCACCGGGGAGCTGTTTTTT. It translates to CASSYTGGSTGELFF.

The CDR3 bases are TGTGCCAGCAGTCCCACGGGACAGGCGAACACTGAAGCTTTCTTT. It translates to CASSPTGQANTEAFF. The gene calls are TRBV12-3 or TRBV12-4 and TRBJ1-1, with TRBD1 identical over 8 bases. The CDR3 is 15 residues long. V dropped 5 bases and J dropped 1; count of bases not matched to a gene: 6.

This clonotype occurred many times. This chain connects TRBV7-8 to TRBJ2-3; tentatively, D is TRBD1 or TRBD2 (5 bases each). Germline V gene sequence: CDR1 SGHVS, CDR2 FQNEAQ. The CDR3 runs 14 residues. Trimming left V 4 bases short and J 4 bases short, with 12 bases between. The CDR3 nucleotides are TGTGCCAGCAGCTCGGGGCCGGGTGCAGATACGCAGTATTTT. This gives the protein CASSSGPGADTQYF. The whole variable domain, remainder taken from reference TRBV7-8 and TRBJ2-3, is GAGVSQSPRYKVAKRGQDVALRCDPISGHVSLFWYQQALGQGPEFLTYFQNEAQLDKSGLPSDRFFAERPEGSVSTLKIQRTQQEDSAVYLCASSSGPGADTQYFGPGTRLTVL.

This sequence joins TRBV7-8 and TRBJ1-6, with D unclear. This CDR3 region has 16 residues. Germline loops: CDR1 SGHVS, CDR2 FQNEAQ. Trimming left V 6 bases short and J 0 bases short, with 12 bases between. The CDR3 coding sequence is TGTGCCAGCAGTTCTGCCACGAGCTCCTATAATTCACCCCTCCACTTT. Translation: CASSSATSSYNSPLHF.

The V gene is TRBV15, the J gene TRBJ1-6, with 9 bases fitting TRBD1. The CDR3 is 15 residues long. V lost 2 bases and J lost 8; bases outside the gene matches: 4. The germline gives CDR1 LNHNV, CDR2 YYDKDF (reference sequence). In DNA form, the CDR3 reads TGTGCCACCAGCAGATCGACAGGGGGGGATTCACCCCTCCACTTT. Protein product: CATSRSTGGDSPLHF.

V and J are TRBV7-3 and TRBJ1-6; D unclear. CDR1 is SGHTA and CDR2 is FQGTGA in the germline V gene. V dropped 1 base and J dropped 10 bases, with 8 bases sitting between them. The CDR3 extends over 13 amino acids. The CDR3 nucleotides are TGTGCCAGCAGCTTAAGGCAAAGGTCACCCCTCCACTTT. Protein product: CASSLRQRSPLHF.

V and J are TRBV10-3 and TRBJ1-5; the D gene is possibly TRBD1 (5 bases). The CDR3 is made up of 13 amino acids. Germline V gene sequence: CDR1 ENHRY, CDR2 SYGVKD. V was cut by 6 bases and J by 11 bases, with 17 bases left in between. The CDR3 is CAIRGTSQETQHF. CDR3 in DNA: TGTGCCATCAGAGGGACTAGTCAAGAGACCCAGCATTTT.

The rearrangement links TRBV9 to TRBJ1-1; possible D gene TRBD1, 6 bases. The CDR3 is 17 residues long. Germline CDR1 reads SGDLS; CDR2 reads YYNGEE. Trimming stripped 0 bases from V and 0 bases from J, with 15 bases between. CDR3 coding DNA: TGTGCCAGCAGCGTAGATCCGACAGGCGGGGTGAACACTGAAGCTTTCTTT. Translation: CASSVDPTGGVNTEAFF.

This clonotype has a count of ten or more. The chain joins TRBV20-1 to TRBJ1-2, with 8 bases lining up with TRBD1. This CDR3 region has 16 residues. The J segment lost 5 bases and the V segment lost 0 bases, leaving 11 bases of the junction unmatched. Germline CDR1 reads DFQATT; CDR2 reads SNEGSKA (reference sequence). CDR3 bases: TGCAGTGCTAGAGATTGGGGGCAGGGGGCTGGATATGGCTACACCTTC. It specifies CSARDWGQGAGYGYTF.

The chain links TRBV7-8 to TRBJ2-7; the D is unclear. The germline gives CDR1 SGHVS, CDR2 FQNEAQ. The CDR3 consists of 15 residues. V was clipped by 0 bases and J by 0 bases, with 9 bases between them. CDR3 region: CASSLARVSSYEQYF. The CDR3 DNA sequence: TGTGCCAGCAGCTTAGCGAGAGTGAGCTCCTACGAGCAGTACTTC. The full variable domain, in which reference TRBV7-8 and TRBJ2-7 provide the parts outside the CDR3, is GAGVSQSPRYKVAKRGQDVALRCDPISGHVSLFWYQQALGQGPEFLTYFQNEAQLDKSGLPSDRFFAERPEGSVSTLKIQRTQQEDSAVYLCASSLARVSSYEQYFGPGTRLTVT.

The V gene is TRBV19, the J gene TRBJ1-4; D unresolved. V lost 1 base and J lost 10, with 7 bases in between. CDR1 is LNHDA and CDR2 is SQIVND in the germline V gene (reference sequence). The CDR3 consists of 12 residues. CDR3 coding DNA: TGTGCCAGTAGTATAGTGGACGGAAAACTGTTTTTT. This sequence encodes CASSIVDGKLFF.

The chain has TRBV6-5 and TRBJ2-1; D ambiguous. V dropped 3 bases and J dropped 6 bases, with 9 bases sitting between them. Germline-derived CDR1 and CDR2 are MNHEY and SVGAGI. There are 13 residues in the CDR3. CDR3 residues: CASSYGRGNEQFF. CDR3 nucleotides: TGTGCCAGCAGTTATGGTAGAGGCAATGAGCAGTTCTTC.

The gene calls are TRBV25-1 and TRBJ2-5; D is ambiguous. The germline gives CDR1 MGHDK, CDR2 SYGVNS. The V gene lost 3 bases and the J gene lost 5 bases, with 13 bases spanning the gap. The CDR3 covers 14 residues. The CDR3 bases are TGTGCCAGCAGTGACAGTGGTTCCTTGGAGACCCAGTACTTC. Translation gives CASSDSGSLETQYF.

The chain carries TRBV9 and TRBJ1-1; 7 bases are shared with TRBD1. With V trimmed by 4 bases and J by 0 bases, 6 bases remained unmatched. The CDR3 covers 15 residues. Germline V gene sequence: CDR1 SGDLS, CDR2 YYNGEE. The DNA for the CDR3 is TGTGCCAGCAGCACCACAGGGGTGGTGAACACTGAAGCTTTCTTT. It translates to CASSTTGVVNTEAFF.

This clonotype was found a few times. This chain uses TRBV15 with TRBJ1-6, with D possibly matching TRBD1 (5 bases). The CDR3 is 14 residues long. Germline CDR1 and CDR2: LNHNV and YYDKDF (reference sequence). V was trimmed by 3 bases and J by 9 bases, leaving 12 bases between them. The CDR3 spells CATSRGTRSSPLHF. CDR3 sequence (DNA): TGTGCCACCAGCAGGGGGACCAGGAGTTCACCCCTCCACTTT.

This clonotype appeared many times. The chain uses TRBV6-5 and TRBJ2-5; possible D gene TRBD2, 5 bases. Germline assignment: CDR1 MNHEY and CDR2 SVGAGI. Between the trimmed V and J ends, which lost 2 bases and 1 base, there was a span of 14 bases. The CDR3 is 16 amino acids. The CDR3 here is CASSYQGGRAQETQYF. In DNA form, the CDR3 reads TGTGCCAGCAGTTACCAAGGAGGCAGAGCCCAAGAGACCCAGTACTTC.

This clonotype occurred a few times. This may be a read error: a much more frequent sequence differs by one nucleotide. CDR3 sequence reads: CASSYSIGLSYNEQFF. Written as DNA, the CDR3 is TGTGCCAGCAGTTACTCGATTGGGCTCTCCTACAATGAGCAGTTCTTC. The J gene is TRBJ2-1, the V gene TRBV10-1, with D unclear. The CDR3 consists of 16 residues. From germline, CDR1 is WNHNN and CDR2 SYGVQD (reference sequence).

This clonotype came up many times. The chain carries TRBV7-9 and TRBJ1-3; the D gene is possibly TRBD1 (5 bases). CDR1 is SEHNR and CDR2 is FQNEAQ in the germline V gene (reference sequence). The CDR3 consists of 15 residues. Trimming stripped 3 bases from V and 0 bases from J, with 9 bases between. As DNA, the CDR3 is TGTGCCAGCAGCTTGGGGCGGTTCTCTGGAAACACCATATATTTT. Residues: CASSLGRFSGNTIYF.

This clonotype is a singleton in its sample. CDR3 in amino acids: CASSLARTVSTGETQYF. The CDR3 nucleotides read TGTGCCAGCAGCTTAGCCCGGACAGTCAGTACCGGGGAGACCCAGTACTTC. This chain joins TRBV7-8 and TRBJ2-5; the D gene is possibly TRBD1 (6 bases). Between the trimmed V and J ends, which lost 0 bases and 5 bases, there was a span of 19 bases. The CDR3 runs to 17 residues. Germline CDR1 and CDR2: SGHVS and FQNEAQ.

The rearrangement joins TRBV18 to TRBJ2-4, with 9 bases fitting TRBD2. The CDR3 contains 17 residues. CDR1 is KGHSH, CDR2 LQKENI, per germline. Losses at the gene ends were 3 bases for V and 0 bases for J; bases not matched to a gene: 6. CDR3 sequence: CASSPPETSGAKNIQYF. DNA of the CDR3: TGTGCCAGCTCACCTCCAGAGACTAGCGGAGCCAAAAACATTCAGTACTTC.

Many counts were recorded for this clonotype. The V call is TRBV6-6, the J call TRBJ1-4, with 7 bases fitting TRBD1. Per germline, CDR1 MNHNY and CDR2 SVGAGI (reference sequence). J gave up 6 bases and V 3 bases, and 4 bases lay outside the gene matches. This CDR3 is built from 14 residues. This CDR3 reads CASSYPGGDEKLFF. The CDR3, as DNA: TGTGCCAGCAGTTATCCAGGGGGGGATGAAAAACTGTTTTTT.

This clonotype was seen many times. V is TRBV9 and J is TRBJ2-1, with 8 bases aligning to TRBD2. CDR3 length: 15 amino acids. Germline V CDR1 and CDR2: SGDLS, YYNGEE. J was trimmed by 9 bases and V by 2 bases; bases with no gene match: 10. The CDR3 protein is CASSVSEREQGEQFF. The CDR3 DNA reads TGTGCCAGCAGCGTGTCCGAGCGGGAGCAGGGTGAGCAGTTCTTC.